This T cell receptor (beta chain) was obtained from a study of technical replicates of blood from four donors. The data were produced by immunoSEQ multiplex PCR, yet TCRdb's version contains in-frame clones alone and is incomplete. Found here are tens of thousands of clones, around 94% of them singletons; the top ten hold 0.3% to 0.5%. The germline V gene encodes CDR1 LGHNA and CDR2 YNFKEQ. This CDR3 spans 18 amino acids. V lost 0 bases, J lost 0 bases, and 8 bases stayed unmatched. V usage is TRBV4-2 and J usage is TRBJ2-1; 7 bases agree with TRBD1. The origin of this receptor is a human donor in good health. Material for sequencing was T cells isolated from PBMCs. CDR3 sequence: CASSQEVYRGSSYNEQFF. In nucleotides, the CDR3 is TGTGCCAGCAGCCAAGAGGTATACAGGGGTAGCTCCTACAATGAGCAGTTCTTC.